The clone carrying this TCR beta chain was recorded a few times. What it recognizes is unknown. Trimming removed 3 bases at V and 2 bases at J, with 10 bases between. Germline V CDR1 and CDR2: LNHDA, SQIVND (reference sequence). This CDR3 comprises 14 residues. This sample stems from a study of cytomegalovirus exposure and HLA in healthy donors. Across the whole study: Early released data had tens of millions of unique TCRs, all coming from HLA-typed donors.

Overall study findings and caveats: Compared with the roughly 670-donor mean, an Asian-associated ancestry cluster reportedly had fewer N-insertions, according to a later analysis.

The study ran its PCR with 60 Vbeta and 13 Jbeta primers. The data were produced by immunoSEQ multiplex PCR, yet TCRdb's version contains in-frame clones alone and is incomplete. The repertoire includes about 170,000 clones, 80% of them detected once, and about 2.5% sits in the top ten. The J gene is TRBJ2-5, the V gene TRBV19, with D unresolved. This TCR derives from a male donor in good health and CMV-seronegative. The sample comprised PBMCs. CDR3 sequence reads: CASSIGQSQETQYF. In DNA form, the CDR3 reads TGTGCCAGTAGTATTGGTCAGTCACAAGAGACCCAGTACTTC.